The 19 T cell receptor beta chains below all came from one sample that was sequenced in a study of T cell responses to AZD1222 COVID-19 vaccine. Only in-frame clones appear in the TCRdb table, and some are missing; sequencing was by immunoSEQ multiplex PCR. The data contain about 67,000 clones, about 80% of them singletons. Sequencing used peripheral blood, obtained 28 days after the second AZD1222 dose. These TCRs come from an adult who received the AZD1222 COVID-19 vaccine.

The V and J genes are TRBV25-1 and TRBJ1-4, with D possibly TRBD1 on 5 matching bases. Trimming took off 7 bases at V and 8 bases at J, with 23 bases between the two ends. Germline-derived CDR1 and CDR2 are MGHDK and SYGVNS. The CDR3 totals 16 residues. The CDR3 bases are TGTGCCAGCACTCCACATACCGGGAGGGGAGGGGAAAAACTGTTTTTT. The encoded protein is CASTPHTGRGGEKLFF.

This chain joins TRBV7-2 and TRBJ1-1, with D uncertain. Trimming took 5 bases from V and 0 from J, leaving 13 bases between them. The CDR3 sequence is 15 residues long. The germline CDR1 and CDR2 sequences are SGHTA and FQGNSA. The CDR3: CASSGYGSMNTEAFF. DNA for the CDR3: TGTGCCAGCAGCGGCTACGGGAGCATGAACACTGAAGCTTTCTTT.

Written as DNA, the CDR3 is TGTGCCTGGAGCAACAGGGGGTTCTATGGCTACACCTTC. Translation: CAWSNRGFYGYTF. This chain uses TRBV30 with TRBJ1-2, with 8 bases that match TRBD1. The CDR3 runs to 13 residues. Looked up from germline, CDR1 is GTSNPN and CDR2 is SVGIG (reference sequence). Trimming cost V 3 bases and J 4 bases; bases outside gene matches: 4.

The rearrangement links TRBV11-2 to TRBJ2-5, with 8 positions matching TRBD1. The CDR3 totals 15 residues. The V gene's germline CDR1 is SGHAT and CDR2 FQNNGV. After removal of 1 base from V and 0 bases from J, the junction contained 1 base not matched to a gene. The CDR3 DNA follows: TGTGCCAGCAGCTTAGGGACAGGGAACCAAGAGACCCAGTACTTC. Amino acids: CASSLGTGNQETQYF. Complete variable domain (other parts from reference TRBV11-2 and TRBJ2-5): EAGVAQSPRYKIIEKRQSVAFWCNPISGHATLYWYQQILGQGPKLLIQFQNNGVVDDSQLPKDRFSAERLKGVDSTLKIQPAKLEDSAVYLCASSLGTGNQETQYFGPGTRLLVL.

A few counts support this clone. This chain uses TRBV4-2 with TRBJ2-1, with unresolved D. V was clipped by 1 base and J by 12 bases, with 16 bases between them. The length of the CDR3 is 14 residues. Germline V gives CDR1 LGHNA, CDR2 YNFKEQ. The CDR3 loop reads CASSQVSPHHGQFF. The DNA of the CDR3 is TGTGCCAGCAGCCAAGTCAGTCCTCACCACGGGCAGTTCTTC.

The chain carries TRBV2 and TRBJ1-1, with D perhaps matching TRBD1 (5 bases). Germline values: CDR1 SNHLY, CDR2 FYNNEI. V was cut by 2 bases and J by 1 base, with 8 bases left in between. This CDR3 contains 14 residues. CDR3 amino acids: CASSETGWNTEAFF. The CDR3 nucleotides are TGTGCCAGCAGTGAAACAGGTTGGAACACTGAAGCTTTCTTT.

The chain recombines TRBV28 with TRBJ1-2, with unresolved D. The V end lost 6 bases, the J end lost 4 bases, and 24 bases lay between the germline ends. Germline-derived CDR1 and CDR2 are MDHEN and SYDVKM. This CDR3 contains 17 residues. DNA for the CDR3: TGTGCCAGCAGCCCTCCCGCCGGAGGGAAGTTTATCTATGGCTACACCTTC. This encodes CASSPPAGGKFIYGYTF.

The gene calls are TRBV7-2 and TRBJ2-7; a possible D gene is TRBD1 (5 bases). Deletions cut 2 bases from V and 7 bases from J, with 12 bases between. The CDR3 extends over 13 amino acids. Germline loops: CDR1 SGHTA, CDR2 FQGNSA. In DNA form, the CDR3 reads TGTGCCAGCAGCTTAATAGGGGTTGGGGAGCAGTACTTC. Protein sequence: CASSLIGVGEQYF.

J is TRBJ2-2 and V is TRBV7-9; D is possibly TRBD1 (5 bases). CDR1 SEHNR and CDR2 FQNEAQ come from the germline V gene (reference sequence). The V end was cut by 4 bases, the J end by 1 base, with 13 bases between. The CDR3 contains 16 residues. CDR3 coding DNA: TGTGCCAGCAGCTCCCCCCAGACAGTGAACACCGGGGAGCTGTTTTTT. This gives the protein CASSSPQTVNTGELFF. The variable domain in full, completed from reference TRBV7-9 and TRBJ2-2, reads DTGVSQNPRHKITKRGQNVTFRCDPISEHNRLYWYRQTLGQGPEFLTYFQNEAQLEKSRLLSDRFSAERPKGSFSTLEIQRTEQGDSAMYLCASSSPQTVNTGELFFGEGSRLTVL.

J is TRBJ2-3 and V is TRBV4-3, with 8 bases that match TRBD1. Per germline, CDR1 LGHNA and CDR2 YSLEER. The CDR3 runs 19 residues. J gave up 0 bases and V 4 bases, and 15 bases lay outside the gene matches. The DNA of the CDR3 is TGCGCCAGCAGCCCTTCCGGGACAGGTGCTTTTTTTAGCACAGATACGCAGTATTTT. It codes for CASSPSGTGAFFSTDTQYF.

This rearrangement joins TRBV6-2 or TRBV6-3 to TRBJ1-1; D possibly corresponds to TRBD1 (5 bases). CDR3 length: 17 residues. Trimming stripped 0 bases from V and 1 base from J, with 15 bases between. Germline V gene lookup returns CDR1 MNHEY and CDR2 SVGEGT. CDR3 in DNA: TGTGCCAGCAGTTACTCAGAAAAGGGGTCAGGGAACACTGAAGCTTTCTTT. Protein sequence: CASSYSEKGSGNTEAFF.

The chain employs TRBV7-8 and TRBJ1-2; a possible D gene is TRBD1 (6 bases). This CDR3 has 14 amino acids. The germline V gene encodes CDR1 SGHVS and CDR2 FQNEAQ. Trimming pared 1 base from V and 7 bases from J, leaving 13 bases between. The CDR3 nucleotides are TGTGCCAGCAGCTTAGGACAGGCAATGGGTGGCTACACCTTC. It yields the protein CASSLGQAMGGYTF.

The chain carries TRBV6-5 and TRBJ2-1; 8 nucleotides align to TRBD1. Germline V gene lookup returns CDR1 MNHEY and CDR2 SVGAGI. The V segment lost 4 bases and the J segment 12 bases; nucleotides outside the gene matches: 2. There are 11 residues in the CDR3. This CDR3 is CASSSGQGQFF. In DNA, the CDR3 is TGTGCCAGCAGTTCCGGACAGGGGCAGTTCTTC.

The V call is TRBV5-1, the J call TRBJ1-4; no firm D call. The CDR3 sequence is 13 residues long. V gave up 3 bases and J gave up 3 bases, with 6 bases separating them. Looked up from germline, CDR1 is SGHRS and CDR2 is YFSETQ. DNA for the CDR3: TGCGCCAGCAGCTCCGCCTCTAATGAAAAACTGTTTTTT. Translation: CASSSASNEKLFF.

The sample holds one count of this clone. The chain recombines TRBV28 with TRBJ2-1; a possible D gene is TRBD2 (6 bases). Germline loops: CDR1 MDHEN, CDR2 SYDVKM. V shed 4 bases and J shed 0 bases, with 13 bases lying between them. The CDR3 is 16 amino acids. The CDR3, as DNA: TGTGCCAGCAGTTCGAGGACTAAGAGCTCCTACAATGAGCAGTTCTTC. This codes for CASSSRTKSSYNEQFF.

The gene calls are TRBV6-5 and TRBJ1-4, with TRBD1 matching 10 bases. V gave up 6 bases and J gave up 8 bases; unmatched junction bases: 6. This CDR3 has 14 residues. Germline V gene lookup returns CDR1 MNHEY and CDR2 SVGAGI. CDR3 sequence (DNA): TGTGCCAGCAGCCTGACAGGGGGCAGAGAAAAACTGTTTTTT. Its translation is CASSLTGGREKLFF.

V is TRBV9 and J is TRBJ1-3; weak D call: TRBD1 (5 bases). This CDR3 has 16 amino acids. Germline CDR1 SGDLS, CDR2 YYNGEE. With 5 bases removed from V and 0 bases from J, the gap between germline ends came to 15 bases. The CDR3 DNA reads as TGTGCCAGCAGTCGAATCTCAGGGCGCTCTGGAAACACCATATATTTT. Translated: CASSRISGRSGNTIYF. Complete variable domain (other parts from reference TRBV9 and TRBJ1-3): DSGVTQTPKHLITATGQRVTLRCSPRSGDLSVYWYQQSLDQGLQFLIQYYNGEERAKGNILERFSAQQFPDLHSELNLSSLELGDSALYFCASSRISGRSGNTIYFGEGSWLTVV.

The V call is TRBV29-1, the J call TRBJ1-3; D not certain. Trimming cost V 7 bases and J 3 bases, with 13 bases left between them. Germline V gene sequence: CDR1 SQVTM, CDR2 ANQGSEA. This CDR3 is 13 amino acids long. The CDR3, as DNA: TGCAGCGCCCAACATGCCCGTGGAAACACCATATATTTT. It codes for CSAQHARGNTIYF.

The CDR3 DNA sequence: TGTGCCAGCAGCTTGGTCGGGAACTATGGCTACACCTTC. This gives the protein CASSLVGNYGYTF. V is TRBV5-4 and J is TRBJ1-2, with D unclear. Trimming pared 0 bases from V and 2 bases from J, leaving 5 bases between. Per germline, CDR1 SGHNT and CDR2 YYREEE (reference sequence). The CDR3 is made up of 13 amino acids.